This TCR beta chain was captured by sequencing in a study of cytomegalovirus exposure and HLA in healthy donors. The PCR employed 60 Vbeta primers together with 13 Jbeta primers. Here immunoSEQ multiplex PCR was the method, and the copy in TCRdb shows in-frame clones only, minus some. The sample lists about 70,000 clones, 86% seen once, with roughly 2% in the top ten. The CDR3 is 16 residues long. Trimming cost V 3 bases and J 2 bases; bases outside gene matches: 6. CDR1 SGDLS and CDR2 YYNGEE come from the germline V gene. This sequence originates from a woman under 40 in good health and CMV-seronegative. The V call is TRBV9, the J call TRBJ2-4; 9 nucleotides line up with TRBD1. Sequenced: PBMCs. In nucleotides, the CDR3 is TGTGCCAGCAGCGGGGGGACAGGGACATCCAAAAACATTCAGTACTTC. Its translation: CASSGGTGTSKNIQYF.